This TCR beta chain is from a study of regulatory T cells in long-lasting Graves disease (dated by TCRdb to the early 2020s). For the study in its entirety: Persistent Graves' disease meant more than 5 years of antithyroid drug treatment with TSH receptor autoantibodies that stayed positive. Persistent Graves' disease patients in the clinical cohort had taken antithyroid drugs for approximately ten years on average. A total of approximately 35 samples underwent TCR sequencing: some 13 from persistent and some 20 from newly diagnosed Graves' disease patients. Persistent Graves' disease patients were compared with newly diagnosed Graves' disease patients by peripheral blood TCR sequencing and RNA sequencing. The study took place in China and was registered as a clinical trial. The study at large found these results: The authors noted that the small sample size was a limitation that may lower accuracy. Only the TCR beta chain was sequenced and analyzed. Persistent Graves' disease patients showed lower TCR Shannon entropy and fewer highly expanded clones than newly diagnosed patients, suggesting clonal expansion. TRBV28, TRBJ1-2 and TRBJ2-5 were preferentially used in persistent disease, while TRBV20-1 and TRBJ2-1 were favored in newly diagnosed disease. Because the primary lesion, thyroid tissue, could not be accessed, the study looked at peripheral blood alone. A larger number of public clonotypes was shared among persistent patients (more than 2,500) than among newly diagnosed patients (approximately 930).

Sample time point, as interpreted from the label and publication: persistent/refractory GD, antithyroid drugs over 5 years with positive TRAb. For both TCR sequencing and RNA sequencing, RNA was extracted from PBMCs in TRIzol. Graves' disease was diagnosed according to American Thyroid Association guidelines. Patients were recruited from an endocrinology department in Xi'an, China. From each patient, around 9 milliliters of peripheral blood was collected into an EDTA anticoagulant tube. Ficoll Paque Plus density gradient separation was used to isolate PBMCs, and no further T cell sorting was performed. RNA quality was checked with an Agilent 2100 Bioanalyzer and agarose gel, and concentration with a NanoDrop 2000. This clonotype was counted ten times or more. The specificity of this receptor is unknown. A junction end diverges from the germline sequence, so it may reflect a read error. Libraries came from multiplex PCR. Sequencer: Illumina HiSeq 4000. To build TCR beta libraries, CDR3 regions were amplified by Arm-PCR using iRepertoire HTBI primers. Gel purification was performed on PCR products prior to sequencing. Turning to the authors' computational methods: A total of roughly 58 TRBV and 14 TRBJ segments were identified across samples and were used for gene usage analysis of CDR3 amino acid clonotypes. Filtered high-quality paired reads were merged into contigs using COPE and FqMerger. BLAST was used to align contigs to the IMGT TRBV, TRBD and TRBJ reference genes, and CDR3 was defined following IMGT. Any clonotype with a frequency above 0.1% was classified as a highly expanded clone. Repertoire diversity was measured by Shannon entropy, and V-J evenness by the Gini coefficient. Clonotypes shared by more than one individual were considered public. Through fastp at Q25 and MiXCR, TCRdb rebuilt clones from the public reads, retaining in-frame beta chains. Each CDR3 protein appears once, grouped with its most common genes and DNA. The V and J calls shown here were made by TCRdb, not taken from the authors' results. This sample lists roughly 400,000 distinct CDR3 sequences; approximately 22% were detected once. The ten top clones hold 14% of the sample.

From the cysteine through the phenylalanine, the CDR3 covers 14 amino acids. CDR3 DNA only is kept here, 42 bases in frame from base 1. The germline V gene (reference sequence) gives CDR1 as DFQATT and CDR2 as SNEGSKA. This TCR derives from a female donor with Graves disease. Material: peripheral blood mononuclear cells (PBMCs), obtained when the disease was refractory, from a patient treated with antithyroid drugs. The rearrangement joined TRBV20-1 to TRBJ2-7, with 8 bases aligning to TRBD2. The bases are TGCAATGCTAGACACAGCGGGAGCTCCTACGAGCAGTACTTC. Translated, this gives CNARHSGSSYEQYF.